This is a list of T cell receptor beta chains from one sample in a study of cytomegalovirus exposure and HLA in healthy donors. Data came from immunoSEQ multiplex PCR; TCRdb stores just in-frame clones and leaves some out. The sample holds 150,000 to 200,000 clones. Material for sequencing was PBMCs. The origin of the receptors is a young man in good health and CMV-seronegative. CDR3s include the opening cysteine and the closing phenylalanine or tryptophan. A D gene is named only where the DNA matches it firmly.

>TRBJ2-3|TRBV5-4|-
CASSLTRYTDTQYF
TGTGCCAGCAGCTTGACTAGATACACAGATACGCAGTATTTT
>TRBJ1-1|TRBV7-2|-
CASSLVGGRGNTEAFF
TGTGCCAGCAGCTTAGTGGGGGGAAGAGGGAACACTGAAGCTTTCTTT
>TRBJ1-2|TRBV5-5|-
CASSFRQSDGYTF
TGTGCCAGCAGCTTCCGACAGAGCGATGGCTACACCTTC
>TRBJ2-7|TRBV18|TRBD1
CASSSLTGYEQYF
TGTGCCAGCTCCTCCTTGACAGGGTACGAGCAGTACTTC
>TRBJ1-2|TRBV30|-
CAWTQGYGYTF
TGTGCCTGGACACAGGGCTATGGCTACACCTTC
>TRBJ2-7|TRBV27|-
CASSLLGGRSSYEQYF
TGTGCCAGCAGTTTACTAGGCGGGCGAAGCTCCTACGAGCAGTACTTC
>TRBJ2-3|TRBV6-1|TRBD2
CASSEGASGRTDTQYF
TGTGCCAGCAGTGAAGGGGCTAGCGGGAGAACAGATACGCAGTATTTT
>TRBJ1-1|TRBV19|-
CASSIYGNTEAFF
TGTGCCAGTAGTATTTACGGGAACACTGAAGCTTTCTTT
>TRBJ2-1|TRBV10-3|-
CATRQAPGNEQFF
TGTGCCACGCGACAGGCCCCGGGAAATGAGCAGTTCTTC
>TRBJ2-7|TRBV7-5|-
CVRSPGLAEGEQYF
TGTGTCAGAAGCCCGGGACTAGCGGAGGGCGAGCAGTACTTC
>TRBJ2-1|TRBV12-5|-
CASGLVPISTVRSYNEQFF
TGTGCTAGTGGTTTGGTACCTATATCCACAGTAAGATCATACAATGAGCAGTTCTTC
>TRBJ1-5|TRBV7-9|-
CASSSATGEPQHF
TGTGCCAGCAGCTCAGCGACCGGGGAGCCCCAGCATTTT
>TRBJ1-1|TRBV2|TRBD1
CASRGQPNTEAFF
TGTGCCAGCAGGGGACAGCCGAACACTGAAGCTTTCTTT
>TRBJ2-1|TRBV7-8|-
CASSSGPPHNEQFF
TGTGCCAGCAGCTCAGGCCCCCCGCACAATGAGCAGTTCTTC
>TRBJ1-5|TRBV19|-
CASSISLGRVVNQPQHF
TGTGCCAGTAGTATCTCTCTGGGCAGGGTGGTCAATCAGCCCCAGCATTTT
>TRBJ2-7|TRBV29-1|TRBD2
CSVESLTSGSSYEQYF
TGCAGCGTTGAGTCACTCACTAGCGGGAGCTCCTACGAGCAGTACTTC
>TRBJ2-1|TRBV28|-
CASHKQGDEQFF
TGTGCCAGCCATAAACAGGGAGATGAGCAGTTCTTC
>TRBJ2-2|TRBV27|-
CASSPQWGVAGELFF
TGTGCCAGCAGTCCCCAATGGGGAGTTGCCGGGGAGCTGTTTTTT
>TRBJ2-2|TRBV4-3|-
CASSQVLASTGELFF
TGCGCCAGCAGCCAAGTACTAGCTAGCACCGGGGAGCTGTTTTTT
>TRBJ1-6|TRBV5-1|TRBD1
CASSFTGQVRSYNSPLHF
TGCGCCAGCAGCTTCACAGGACAGGTTCGCTCCTATAATTCACCCCTCCACTTT
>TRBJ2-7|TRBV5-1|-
CASSEGGTEQYF
TGCGCCAGCAGCGAAGGAGGGACCGAGCAGTACTTC
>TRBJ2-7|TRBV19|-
CASSTGVDNEQYF
TGTGCCAGTAGTACAGGGGTAGATAACGAGCAGTACTTC
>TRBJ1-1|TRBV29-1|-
CSVGTSEAFF
TGCAGCGTCGGGACATCTGAAGCTTTCTTT
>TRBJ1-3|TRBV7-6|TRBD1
CASSLVATGTGGYSGNTIYF
TGTGCCAGCAGCTTAGTAGCCACCGGGACAGGGGGATACTCTGGAAACACCATATATTTT
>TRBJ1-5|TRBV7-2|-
CASSLLAVGDQPQHF
TGTGCCAGCAGCTTATTGGCCGTAGGGGATCAGCCCCAGCATTTT
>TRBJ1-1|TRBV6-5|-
CASRRTELMNTEAFF
TGTGCCAGCAGAAGGACAGAGTTAATGAACACTGAAGCTTTCTTT
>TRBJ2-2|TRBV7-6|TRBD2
CASSSSGSTGELFF
TGTGCCAGCAGCTCTAGCGGGAGTACCGGGGAGCTGTTTTTT
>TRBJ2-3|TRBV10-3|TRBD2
CAISDRLAGVSDTQYF
TGTGCCATCAGTGATCGACTAGCGGGAGTTTCAGATACGCAGTATTTT
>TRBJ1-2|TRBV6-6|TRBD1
CASRGQFYGYTF
TGTGCCAGCAGGGGACAGTTCTATGGCTACACCTTC
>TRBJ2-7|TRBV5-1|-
CASSRSLNREEQYF
TGCGCCAGCAGCAGGTCTTTAAACAGGGAAGAGCAGTACTTC
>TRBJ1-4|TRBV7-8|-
CASRRNTGINEKLFF
TGTGCCAGCAGGCGAAATACAGGGATTAATGAAAAACTGTTTTTT
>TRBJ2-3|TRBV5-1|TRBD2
CASSARAGADTQYF
TGCGCCAGCAGCGCCCGGGCGGGGGCAGATACGCAGTATTTT
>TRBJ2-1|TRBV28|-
CASRGLNEQFF
TGTGCCAGCAGGGGCCTCAATGAGCAGTTCTTC
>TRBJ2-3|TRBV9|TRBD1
CASSPRDRVTDTQYF
TGTGCCAGCAGCCCCCGGGACAGGGTAACAGATACGCAGTATTTT
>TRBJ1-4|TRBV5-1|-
CASSPTATNEKLFF
TGCGCCAGCAGCCCGACAGCAACTAATGAAAAACTGTTTTTT
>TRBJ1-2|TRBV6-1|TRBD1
CASSDMGQGLGYTF
TGTGCCAGCAGTGACATGGGACAGGGGCTTGGCTACACCTTC
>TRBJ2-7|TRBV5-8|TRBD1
CASSLDRGHDEQYF
TGTGCCAGCAGCTTGGACAGGGGGCACGACGAGCAGTACTTC
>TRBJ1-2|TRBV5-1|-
CASSSQGTNLYGYTF
TGCGCCAGCAGCTCGCAGGGGACGAATCTCTATGGCTACACCTTC
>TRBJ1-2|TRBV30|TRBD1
CAWSVWDSGYGYTF
TGTGCCTGGAGTGTATGGGACAGCGGTTATGGCTACACCTTC
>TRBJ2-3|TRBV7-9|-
CAVASQGGGAGTDTQYF
TGTGCCGTAGCATCTCAAGGAGGGGGGGCCGGCACAGATACGCAGTATTTT
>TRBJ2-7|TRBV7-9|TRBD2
CASSLGGTRYMFDSYEQYF
TGTGCCAGCAGCTTAGGGGGGACTAGATACATGTTTGACTCCTACGAGCAGTACTTC
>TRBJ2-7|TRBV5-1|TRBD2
CASRGRRLLAGGQRRDEQYF
TGCGCCAGCAGGGGGCGTAGATTACTAGCGGGAGGGCAACGGCGGGACGAGCAGTACTTC
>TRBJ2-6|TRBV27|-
CASSSIRGSSGANVLTF
TGTGCCAGCAGTTCCATTCGGGGGAGCTCTGGGGCCAACGTCCTGACTTTC
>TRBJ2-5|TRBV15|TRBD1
CATSRGTGKETQYF
TGTGCCACCAGCAGAGGGACAGGGAAAGAGACCCAGTACTTC
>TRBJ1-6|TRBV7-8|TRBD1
CASSPRTGMVPDNSPLHF
TGTGCCAGCAGCCCGAGGACAGGGATGGTCCCCGATAATTCACCCCTCCACTTT
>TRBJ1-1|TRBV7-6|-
CASSLVQGSTEAFF
TGTGCCAGCAGCTTAGTCCAGGGCTCGACTGAAGCTTTCTTT